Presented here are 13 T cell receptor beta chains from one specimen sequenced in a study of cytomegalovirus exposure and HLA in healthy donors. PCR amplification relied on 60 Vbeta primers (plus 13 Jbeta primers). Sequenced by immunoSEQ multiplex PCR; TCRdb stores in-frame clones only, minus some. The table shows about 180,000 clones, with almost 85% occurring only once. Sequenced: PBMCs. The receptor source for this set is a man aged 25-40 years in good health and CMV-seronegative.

The CDR3 protein is CASSLYTSGHDTQYF. The CDR3 coding sequence is TGCGCCAGCAGCTTGTATACTAGCGGTCATGATACGCAGTATTTT. The chain has TRBV5-1 and TRBJ2-3; 8 nucleotides agree with TRBD2. CDR3 size: 15 residues. The germline V gene has CDR1 SGHRS and CDR2 YFSETQ. Germline trimming cut 1 base from V and 6 bases from J; bases unmatched to any gene: 7.

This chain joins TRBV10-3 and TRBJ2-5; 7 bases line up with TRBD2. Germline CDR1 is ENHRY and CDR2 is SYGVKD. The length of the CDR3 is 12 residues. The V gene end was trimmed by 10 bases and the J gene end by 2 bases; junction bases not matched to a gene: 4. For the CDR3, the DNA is TGTGCCACTGGGGGGGGGCAAGAGACCCAGTACTTC. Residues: CATGGGQETQYF.

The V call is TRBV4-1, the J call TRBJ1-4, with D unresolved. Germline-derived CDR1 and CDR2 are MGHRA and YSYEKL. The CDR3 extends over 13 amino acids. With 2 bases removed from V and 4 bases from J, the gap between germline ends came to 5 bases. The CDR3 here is CASSQTVNEKLFF. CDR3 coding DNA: TGCGCCAGCAGCCAAACAGTTAATGAAAAACTGTTTTTT.

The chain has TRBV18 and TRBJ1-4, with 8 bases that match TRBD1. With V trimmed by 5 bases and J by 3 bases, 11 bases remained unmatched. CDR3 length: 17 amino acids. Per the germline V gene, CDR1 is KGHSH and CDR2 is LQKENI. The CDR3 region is CASSYTSVTGANEKLFF. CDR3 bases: TGTGCCAGCTCATACACCTCTGTGACAGGGGCTAATGAAAAACTGTTTTTT.

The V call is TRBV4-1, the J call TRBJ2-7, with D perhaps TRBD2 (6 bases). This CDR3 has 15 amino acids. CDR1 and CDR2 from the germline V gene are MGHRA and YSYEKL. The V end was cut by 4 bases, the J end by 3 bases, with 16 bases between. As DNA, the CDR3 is TGCGCCAGCAGCCCGAAAGAACTCGGGGGCTACGAGCAGTACTTC. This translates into CASSPKELGGYEQYF.

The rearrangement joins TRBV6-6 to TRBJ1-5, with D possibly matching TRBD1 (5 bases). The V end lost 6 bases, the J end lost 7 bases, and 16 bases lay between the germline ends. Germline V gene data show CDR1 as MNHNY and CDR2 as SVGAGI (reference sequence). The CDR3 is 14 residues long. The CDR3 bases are TGTGCCAGCAGACATTCGGGGGAAGGGCAGCCCCAGCATTTT. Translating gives CASRHSGEGQPQHF.

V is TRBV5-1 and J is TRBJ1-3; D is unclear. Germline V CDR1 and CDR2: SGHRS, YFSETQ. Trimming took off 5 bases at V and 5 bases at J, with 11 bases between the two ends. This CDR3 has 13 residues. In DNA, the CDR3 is TGCGCCAGCAGAAGTAGCGGGAGAAACACCATATATTTT. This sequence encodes CASRSSGRNTIYF.

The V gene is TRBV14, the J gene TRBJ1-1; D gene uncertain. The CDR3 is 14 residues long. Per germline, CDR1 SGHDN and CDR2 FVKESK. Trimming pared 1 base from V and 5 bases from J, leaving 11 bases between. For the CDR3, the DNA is TGTGCCAGCAGCCAAGTTCGCGGAGAAACTGAAGCTTTCTTT. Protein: CASSQVRGETEAFF.

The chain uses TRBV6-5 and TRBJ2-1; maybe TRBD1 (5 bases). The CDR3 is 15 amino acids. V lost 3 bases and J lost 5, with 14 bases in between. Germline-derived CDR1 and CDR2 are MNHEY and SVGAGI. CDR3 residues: CASSYGQGLDNEQFF. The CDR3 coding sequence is TGTGCCAGCAGTTATGGTCAGGGTTTAGACAATGAGCAGTTCTTC.

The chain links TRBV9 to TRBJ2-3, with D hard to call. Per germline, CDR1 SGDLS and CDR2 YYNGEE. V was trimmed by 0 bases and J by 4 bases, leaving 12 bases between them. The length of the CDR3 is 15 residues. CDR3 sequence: CASSVELGSADTQYF. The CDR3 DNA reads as TGTGCCAGCAGCGTAGAATTGGGCTCGGCAGATACGCAGTATTTT.

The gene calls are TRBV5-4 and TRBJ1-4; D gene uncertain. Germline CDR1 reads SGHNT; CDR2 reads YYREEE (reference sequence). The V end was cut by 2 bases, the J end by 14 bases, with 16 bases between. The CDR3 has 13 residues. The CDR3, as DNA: TGTGCCAGCAGCTTAGATGTTGGCAGAAGTCTGTTTTTT. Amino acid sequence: CASSLDVGRSLFF.

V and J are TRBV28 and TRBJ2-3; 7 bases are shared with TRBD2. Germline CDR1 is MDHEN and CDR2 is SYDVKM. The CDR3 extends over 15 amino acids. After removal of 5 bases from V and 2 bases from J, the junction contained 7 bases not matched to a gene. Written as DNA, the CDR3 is TGTGCCAGCAGTGGAAATAGCGGGTTCACAGATACGCAGTATTTT. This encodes CASSGNSGFTDTQYF.

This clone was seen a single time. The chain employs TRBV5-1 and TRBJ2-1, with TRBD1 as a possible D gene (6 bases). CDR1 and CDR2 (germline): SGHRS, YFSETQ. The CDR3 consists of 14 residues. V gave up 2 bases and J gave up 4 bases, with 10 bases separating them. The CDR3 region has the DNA TGCGCCAGCAGCTTTAAGGACAGTTACAATGAGCAGTTCTTC. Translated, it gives CASSFKDSYNEQFF.